This T cell receptor beta chain was sequenced during a study of Ad26.COV2.S vaccination and SARS-CoV-2 variants. Overall study: Donor was in the COV1001 Ad26.COV2.S trial arm.

The sample holds a few counts of this clone. The germline gives CDR1 SEHNR, CDR2 FQNEAQ (reference sequence). The CDR3 is 14 residues long. The V gene lost 6 bases and the J gene lost 3 bases, with 14 bases spanning the gap. Assay: immunoSEQ multiplex PCR; the TCRdb copy retains only in-frame clones and omits some. The sample shows some 640,000 clones, roughly nine tenths of them seen only once. Treatment: 15 to 20 received Ad26.COV2.S at low or high dose, single or two shots; 5 received placebo; per-sample allocation not given. Day 63 after the first vaccine or placebo injection was the time point for sampling.

This TCR derives from a person between 18 and 65 years old who received the Ad26.COV2.S COVID-19 vaccine or a placebo. The chain joins TRBV7-9 to TRBJ1-2, with D possibly TRBD1 on 5 matching bases. This sample comprised peripheral blood, obtained in a trial of Ad26.COV2.S vaccine versus placebo. CDR3 sequence reads: CASRYNRDDYGYTF. The DNA for the CDR3 is TGTGCCAGCAGATATAACCGGGACGACTATGGCTACACCTTC.